This TCR beta chain stems from a study of blood T cell repertoires in COVID-19. In the study overall: Acute-phase and convalescent COVID-19 samples originated in the United States, Italy and Spain. The analysed material was cDNA or gDNA that came from T cells, B-cell-depleted T cells, or PBMCs.

As handled by the study authors: The assay estimated nucleated cells by amplifying reference gene primers. Clones were read by immunoSEQ multiplex PCR, and TCRdb kept only the in-frame ones, dropping some. V and J calls plus clone size are reproduced from that table; the DNA served to infer D and trimming. The repertoire holds about 110,000 clones, with 84% as singletons. Trimming pared 0 bases from V and 3 bases from J, leaving 11 bases between. The CDR3 length is 15 residues. Germline CDR1 is SEHNR and CDR2 is FQNEAQ (reference sequence). This clone occurred once. The chain couples TRBV7-9 to TRBJ1-2, with D perhaps TRBD1 (6 bases). This TCR derives from a woman aged 60-75 years with acute or convalescent COVID-19. The sample comprised peripheral blood. This CDR3 reads CASSLALGADYGYTF. CDR3 nucleotides: TGTGCCAGCAGCTTAGCGCTGGGGGCGGACTATGGCTACACCTTC. Based on the CDR3 plus reference TRBV7-9 and TRBJ1-2, the full variable domain is DTGVSQNPRHKITKRGQNVTFRCDPISEHNRLYWYRQTLGQGPEFLTYFQNEAQLEKSRLLSDRFSAERPKGSFSTLEIQRTEQGDSAMYLCASSLALGADYGYTFGSGTRLTVV.